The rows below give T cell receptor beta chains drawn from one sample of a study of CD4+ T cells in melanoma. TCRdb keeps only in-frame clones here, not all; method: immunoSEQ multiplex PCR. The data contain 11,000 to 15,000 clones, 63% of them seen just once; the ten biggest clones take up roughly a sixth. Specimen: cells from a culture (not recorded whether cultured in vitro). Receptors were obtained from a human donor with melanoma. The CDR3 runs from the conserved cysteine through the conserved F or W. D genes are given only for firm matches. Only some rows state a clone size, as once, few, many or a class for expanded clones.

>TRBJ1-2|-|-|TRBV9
CASSAQTGTGHGYTF
TGTGCCAGCAGCGCTCAAACGGGAACAGGGCATGGCTACACCTTC
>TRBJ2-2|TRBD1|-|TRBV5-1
CASSEGQGVGTGELFF
TGCGCCAGCAGCGAGGGACAGGGTGTTGGCACCGGGGAGCTGTTTTTT
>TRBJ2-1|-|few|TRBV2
CASIRPSSYNEQFF
TGTGCCAGCATACGTCCCAGCTCCTACAATGAGCAGTTCTTC
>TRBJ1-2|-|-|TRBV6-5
CASSYSRPESGYTF
TGTGCCAGCAGTTACTCACGGCCCGAGTCGGGCTACACCTTC
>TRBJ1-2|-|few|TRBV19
CASSIDGAGPYGYTF
TGTGCCAGTAGTATAGACGGCGCGGGGCCCTATGGCTACACCTTC
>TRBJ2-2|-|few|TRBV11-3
CASSFPGASTGELFF
TGTGCCAGCAGCTTCCCGGGGGCGAGCACCGGGGAGCTGTTTTTT
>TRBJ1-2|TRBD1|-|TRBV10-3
CANGGTDYGYTF
TGTGCAAATGGGGGGACAGACTATGGCTACACCTTC
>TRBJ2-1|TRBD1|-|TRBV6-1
CASSEPGQGSLGEQFF
TGTGCCAGCAGTGAACCCGGACAGGGGAGCCTGGGAGAGCAGTTCTTC
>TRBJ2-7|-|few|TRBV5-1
CASSIQGGGYEQYF
TGCGCCAGCAGCATCCAGGGTGGAGGATACGAGCAGTACTTC
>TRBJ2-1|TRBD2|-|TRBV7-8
CASSLDQVGATGGEQFF
TGTGCCAGCAGCTTAGACCAGGTGGGGGCCACGGGGGGGGAGCAGTTCTTC
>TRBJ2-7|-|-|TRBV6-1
CASRALTGISYEQYF
TGTGCCAGCAGGGCCCTAACAGGTATCTCCTACGAGCAGTACTTC
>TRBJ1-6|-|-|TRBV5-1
CASGAGGGASPLHF
TGCGCCAGCGGGGCCGGTGGGGGAGCTTCACCCCTCCACTTT
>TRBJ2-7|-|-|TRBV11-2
CASTLVGGGFSEQYF
TGTGCCAGCACCCTAGTTGGTGGGGGGTTTAGCGAGCAGTACTTC
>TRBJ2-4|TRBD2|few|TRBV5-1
CASSREEVLNIQYF
TGCGCCAGCAGTCGGGAGGAGGTCCTAAACATTCAGTACTTC
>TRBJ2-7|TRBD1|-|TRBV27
CASSLLGDRGPYEQYF
TGTGCCAGCAGTTTATTAGGGGACAGGGGCCCCTACGAGCAGTACTTC
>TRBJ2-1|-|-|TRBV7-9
CASSLPRGDEQFF
TGTGCCAGCAGCTTACCACGAGGGGATGAGCAGTTCTTC
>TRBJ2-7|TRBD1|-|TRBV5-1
CASSLPRVGSSGTGGTYEQYF
TGCGCCAGCAGCCTCCCCCGCGTGGGAAGTTCCGGGACAGGGGGCACCTACGAGCAGTACTTC
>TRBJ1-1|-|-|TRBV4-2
CASSLPGMNTEAFF
TGTGCCAGCAGCCTGCCCGGCATGAACACTGAAGCTTTCTTT
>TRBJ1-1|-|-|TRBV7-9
CASSTFTEAFF
TGTGCCAGCAGCACTTTCACTGAAGCTTTCTTT
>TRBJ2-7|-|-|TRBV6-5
CAISGWKEQYF
TGTGCCATCAGTGGCTGGAAGGAGCAGTACTTC
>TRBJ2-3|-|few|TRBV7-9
CASLEGKLPTDTQYF
TGTGCCAGCCTCGAGGGGAAACTTCCCACAGATACGCAGTATTTT
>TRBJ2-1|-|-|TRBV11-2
CASSLDRYGEQFF
TGTGCCAGCAGCTTGGACAGATACGGTGAGCAGTTCTTC
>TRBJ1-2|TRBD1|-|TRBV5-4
CASSLAGTGGGYTF
TGTGCCAGCAGCTTGGCCGGGACAGGGGGAGGCTACACCTTC
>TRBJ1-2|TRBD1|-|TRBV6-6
CASSYAGGGYGYTF
TGTGCCAGCAGTTACGCAGGGGGTGGCTATGGCTACACCTTC
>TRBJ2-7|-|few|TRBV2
CASKRGDVSYEQYF
TGTGCCAGCAAAAGGGGCGACGTCTCCTACGAGCAGTACTTC
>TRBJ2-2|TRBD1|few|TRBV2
CASRGTGKNTGELFF
TGTGCCAGCAGGGGGACAGGCAAGAACACCGGGGAGCTGTTTTTT
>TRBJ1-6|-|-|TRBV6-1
CASREPGLGDNSPLHF
TGTGCCAGCAGGGAACCGGGACTGGGGGATAATTCACCCCTCCACTTT
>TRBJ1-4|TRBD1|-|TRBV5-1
CASSRGGQNNEKLFF
TGCGCCAGCAGCCGCGGGGGACAGAACAATGAAAAACTGTTTTTT
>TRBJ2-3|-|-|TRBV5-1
CASSLWGDILSTDTQYF
TGCGCCAGCAGCTTGTGGGGGGACATCCTAAGCACAGATACGCAGTATTTT